This is a list of T cell receptor beta chains from one sample in a study of cytomegalovirus exposure and HLA in healthy donors. Repertoires were generated with immunoSEQ multiplex PCR, while TCRdb's copy carries only in-frame clones and drops some. Among some 150,000 clones listed, roughly three quarters were seen once. The source material was PBMCs. The receptors shown here come from a male donor in good health and CMV-seronegative. Both conserved end residues are part of each CDR3. A D gene is named only where the DNA matches it firmly. The size entry is marked missing in some rows and otherwise reads once, few, many or a size class.

CDR3: CASSLAKLRDTVSNEQFF
DNA: TGTGCCAGCAGCTTAGCGAAATTACGGGACACTGTTAGCAATGAGCAGTTCTTC
D: -
V: TRBV7-9
J: TRBJ2-1
size: -

CDR3: CASSRGGVTYNSPLHF
DNA: TGTGCCAGTAGCCGCGGAGGGGTAACCTATAATTCACCCCTCCACTTT
D: -
V: TRBV19
J: TRBJ1-6
size: -

CDR3: CASSLERGDTQYF
DNA: TGTGCCAGCAGCTTGGAGCGGGGGGATACGCAGTATTTT
D: TRBD2
V: TRBV5-4
J: TRBJ2-3
size: -

CDR3: CASSPSAPGRGNTIYF
DNA: TGTGCCAGCAGCCCTAGTGCCCCAGGGCGAGGAAACACCATATATTTT
D: -
V: TRBV7-9
J: TRBJ1-3
size: -

CDR3: CASSSRTGTETQYF
DNA: TGTGCCAGCAGCTCCCGGACAGGGACGGAGACCCAGTACTTC
D: TRBD1
V: TRBV7-9
J: TRBJ2-5
size: -

CDR3: CASSWSNSPLHF
DNA: TGTGCCAGCAGTTGGAGTAATTCACCCCTCCACTTT
D: -
V: TRBV28
J: TRBJ1-6
size: -

CDR3: CASSSPGHGYNEQFF
DNA: TGTGCCAGCAGCTCGCCGGGACACGGCTACAATGAGCAGTTCTTC
D: -
V: TRBV5-4
J: TRBJ2-1
size: once

CDR3: CASSQVRSGGGSQETQYF
DNA: TGTGCCAGCAGCCAAGTCCGTAGCGGGGGGGGGTCCCAAGAGACCCAGTACTTC
D: TRBD2
V: TRBV4-2
J: TRBJ2-5
size: -

CDR3: CASTVPGSYGYTF
DNA: TGTGCCAGCACCGTTCCAGGGTCCTATGGCTACACCTTC
D: -
V: TRBV7-9
J: TRBJ1-2
size: -

CDR3: CASSQGSGGYEQYF
DNA: TGCGCCAGCAGCCAAGGTTCAGGCGGGTACGAGCAGTACTTC
D: -
V: TRBV4-3
J: TRBJ2-7
size: -

CDR3: CASSVTGTGELFF
DNA: TGTGCCAGCAGTGTTACAGGGACCGGGGAGCTGTTTTTT
D: -
V: TRBV6-4
J: TRBJ2-2
size: -

CDR3: CASSHRDRIFDEAFF
DNA: TGCGCCAGCAGCCACCGGGACAGGATTTTTGATGAAGCTTTCTTT
D: TRBD1
V: TRBV4-1
J: TRBJ1-1
size: once

CDR3: CASSFRDIDNEQFF
DNA: TGTGCCAGCAGCTTCCGGGACATAGACAATGAGCAGTTCTTC
D: -
V: TRBV7-2
J: TRBJ2-1
size: once

CDR3: CASALSGGGNTEAFF
DNA: TGTGCCAGCGCACTATCTGGGGGGGGGAACACTGAAGCTTTCTTT
D: -
V: TRBV7-2
J: TRBJ1-1
size: -

CDR3: CASSLGGAKNIQYF
DNA: TGTGCCAGCAGCTTGGGGGGAGCCAAAAACATTCAGTACTTC
D: -
V: TRBV7-9
J: TRBJ2-4
size: -

CDR3: CAWRDRLSTGANVLTF
DNA: TGTGCCTGGAGGGACAGACTAAGCACGGGGGCCAACGTCCTGACTTTC
D: -
V: TRBV30
J: TRBJ2-6
size: once

CDR3: CASSPAGMAQYF
DNA: TGTGCCAGCAGCCCAGCCGGGATGGCGCAGTATTTT
D: -
V: TRBV7-9
J: TRBJ2-3
size: -

CDR3: CSVQRGGTDTQYF
DNA: TGCAGCGTCCAGCGGGGGGGCACAGATACGCAGTATTTT
D: TRBD2
V: TRBV29-1
J: TRBJ2-3
size: once

CDR3: CASSWGASGGVNEQFF
DNA: TGCGCCAGCTCCTGGGGAGCTAGCGGGGGGGTCAATGAGCAGTTCTTC
D: TRBD2
V: TRBV5-1
J: TRBJ2-1
size: -

CDR3: CASSLGSEGGVGYTF
DNA: TGTGCCAGCAGCTTGGGTTCTGAGGGGGGGGTCGGCTACACCTTC
D: -
V: TRBV7-9
J: TRBJ1-2
size: -

CDR3: CASSRGSSGNTIYF
DNA: TGTGCCAGCAGCCGCGGGAGCTCTGGAAACACCATATATTTT
D: -
V: TRBV2
J: TRBJ1-3
size: once

CDR3: CASSALAGDTQYF
DNA: TGTGCCAGCAGCGCCCTAGCCGGGGATACGCAGTATTTT
D: -
V: TRBV9
J: TRBJ2-3
size: -

CDR3: CASSVGVGQGNYGYTF
DNA: TGTGCCAGCAGCGTAGGGGTTGGACAGGGCAACTATGGCTACACCTTC
D: TRBD1
V: TRBV9
J: TRBJ1-2
size: -

CDR3: CASSLMDSSTEAFF
DNA: TGTGCCAGCAGCTTAATGGACAGCTCCACTGAAGCTTTCTTT
D: -
V: TRBV7-2
J: TRBJ1-1
size: -

CDR3: CASSESAGAQRQYF
DNA: TGTGCCAGCAGCGAATCCGCAGGGGCTCAGCGGCAGTACTTC
D: -
V: TRBV27
J: TRBJ2-7
size: -

CDR3: CASRRLGQGAQPQHF
DNA: TGTGCCAGCAGAAGACTGGGCCAGGGGGCACAGCCCCAGCATTTT
D: TRBD1
V: TRBV6-1
J: TRBJ1-5
size: -

CDR3: CASTPTGPSTDTQYF
DNA: TGTGCCAGCACCCCGACAGGGCCTAGCACAGATACGCAGTATTTT
D: TRBD1
V: TRBV11-2
J: TRBJ2-3
size: -

CDR3: CASSYDRPKHF
DNA: TGTGCCAGCAGTTATGACAGGCCTAAGCATTTT
D: -
V: TRBV2
J: TRBJ1-5
size: -

CDR3: CASSSVRLGQPQHF
DNA: TGTGCCAGCAGCTCCGTTAGACTGGGTCAGCCCCAGCATTTT
D: -
V: TRBV7-9
J: TRBJ1-5
size: -

CDR3: CASSPREGVKKLFF
DNA: TGTGCCAGCAGCCCCAGGGAGGGGGTGAAAAAACTGTTTTTT
D: -
V: TRBV6-1
J: TRBJ1-4
size: -

CDR3: CASSSSLERNTEAFF
DNA: TGTGCCAGCAGTTCTTCTTTGGAGAGGAACACTGAAGCTTTCTTT
D: -
V: TRBV25-1
J: TRBJ1-1
size: once

CDR3: CASSQASVYNEQFF
DNA: TGCGCCAGCAGCCAAGCTTCCGTTTACAATGAGCAGTTCTTC
D: -
V: TRBV4-3
J: TRBJ2-1
size: few

CDR3: CASSLTGGAGGTNEKLFF
DNA: TGTGCCAGCAGTCTAACAGGGGGCGCGGGCGGCACTAATGAAAAACTGTTTTTT
D: TRBD1
V: TRBV27
J: TRBJ1-4
size: -

CDR3: CASSAPGQGVYEQYF
DNA: TGTGCCAGCAGTGCTCCCGGACAGGGGGTCTACGAGCAGTACTTC
D: TRBD1
V: TRBV6-1
J: TRBJ2-7
size: -

CDR3: CASSVTDRGPHEQYF
DNA: TGTGCCAGCAGCGTAACGGACAGGGGGCCCCACGAGCAGTACTTC
D: TRBD1
V: TRBV9
J: TRBJ2-7
size: -

CDR3: CASRPNEDTDNYGYTF
DNA: TGTGCCAGCAGACCAAACGAGGACACAGATAACTATGGCTACACCTTC
D: -
V: TRBV7-9
J: TRBJ1-2
size: -

CDR3: CASSHGNTEAFF
DNA: TGTGCCAGCAGCCACGGGAACACTGAAGCTTTCTTT
D: -
V: TRBV14
J: TRBJ1-1
size: -

CDR3: CASSLLLAGVETQYF
DNA: TGTGCCAGCAGCCTTCTCCTAGCGGGGGTGGAGACCCAGTACTTC
D: TRBD2
V: TRBV6-6
J: TRBJ2-5
size: -

CDR3: CASSPQFRGGYTF
DNA: TGTGCCAGCAGCCCCCAATTCAGAGGTGGCTACACCTTC
D: -
V: TRBV7-9
J: TRBJ1-2
size: -

CDR3: CASRSAGGSYEQYF
DNA: TGTGCCAGCAGGTCAGCGGGGGGGTCCTACGAGCAGTACTTC
D: TRBD2
V: TRBV2
J: TRBJ2-7
size: -

CDR3: CASSPDRGRSGELFF
DNA: TGCGCCAGCAGCCCGGACAGGGGGCGAAGCGGGGAGCTGTTTTTT
D: TRBD1
V: TRBV4-1
J: TRBJ2-2
size: -

CDR3: CASSHSGRTEAFF
DNA: TGTGCCAGCAGTCACTCAGGGAGGACTGAAGCTTTCTTT
D: -
V: TRBV4-2
J: TRBJ1-1
size: -

CDR3: CASSVVSGGDEQYF
DNA: TGTGCCAGCAGCGTAGTGAGCGGGGGCGACGAGCAGTACTTC
D: TRBD2
V: TRBV9
J: TRBJ2-7
size: -

CDR3: CASSQRLTSGSYNEQFF
DNA: TGCGCCAGCAGCCAACGACTGACTAGCGGGAGTTACAATGAGCAGTTCTTC
D: TRBD2
V: TRBV4-1
J: TRBJ2-1
size: -

CDR3: CASSGTSGGYEQYF
DNA: TGTGCCAGCAGCGGGACTAGCGGGGGCTACGAGCAGTACTTC
D: TRBD2
V: TRBV7-9
J: TRBJ2-7
size: few

CDR3: CASSLGGGSYEQYF
DNA: TGCGCCAGCAGCTTAGGGGGGGGCTCCTACGAGCAGTACTTC
D: -
V: TRBV5-1
J: TRBJ2-7
size: -